A single sample is the source of the 25 T cell receptor beta chains below, sequenced in a study of T-cell memory formation after mild COVID-19. Each CDR3 protein gets one entry after TCRdb re-called the 5' RACE reads with MiXCR. The sample includes hundreds of thousands of distinct CDR3 sequences, roughly 19% of them seen just once. Input material: PBMCs or a T cell subset sorted from them (not recorded which). The receptor set was obtained from a man younger than 35 who had mild COVID-19 (a few samples of this study predate the infection). Cell type and time point are not known.

This chain connects TRBV28 to TRBJ2-3, with 12 positions matching TRBD2. The V and J ends lost 5 bases and 6 bases, in that order; junction bases with no gene match: 9. Germline V gene sequence: CDR1 MDHEN, CDR2 SYDVKM. CDR3 length: 16 residues. In DNA form, the CDR3 reads TGTGCCAGCAGTCCACTAGCGGGGGGTCTCTTGGATACGCAGTATTTT. It yields the protein CASSPLAGGLLDTQYF.

This clonotype has more than one count but fewer than ten. The genes are TRBV12-3 or TRBV12-4 and TRBJ1-1; no clear D gene. V lost 1 base, J lost 4 bases, and 10 bases lay in between. The CDR3 spans 14 residues. CDR3 residues: CASSLGLNPTEAFF. In nucleotides, the CDR3 is TGTGCCAGCAGTTTAGGGTTGAACCCCACTGAAGCTTTCTTT.

V is TRBV4-1 and J is TRBJ2-7; TRBD1 might be the D (5 bases). Trimming left V 1 base short and J 5 bases short, with 15 bases between. The germline V gene has CDR1 MGHRA and CDR2 YSYEKL. This CDR3 contains 15 residues. The CDR3 reads CASSQVQGTPDEQYF. The CDR3 nucleotides read TGCGCCAGCAGCCAAGTGCAGGGAACCCCCGACGAGCAGTACTTC.

This clonotype has a handful of counts. The CDR3 is CAPRGPNTEAFF. The DNA for the CDR3 is TGTGCCCCTCGGGGCCCCAACACTGAAGCTTTCTTT. The chain uses TRBV10-3 and TRBJ1-1; D possibly corresponds to TRBD1 (5 bases). The germline V and J ends were trimmed by 11 bases and 2 bases, with 12 bases remaining between them. This CDR3 is built from 12 residues. CDR1 ENHRY and CDR2 SYGVKD come from the germline V gene.

This clonotype was observed a handful of times. V and J are TRBV23-1 and TRBJ2-5; TRBD1 aligns across 12 bases. TRBV23-1 is designated an ORF whose function remains uncertain. With 6 bases clipped from V and 5 bases from J, the junction kept 4 bases outside the gene matches. The CDR3 totals 14 residues. CDR3 region: CASRGDRGLETQYF. The CDR3 bases are TGCGCCAGCAGGGGGGACAGGGGGCTGGAGACCCAGTACTTC.

The rearrangement links TRBV10-3 to TRBJ2-1; TRBD2 agrees at 12 bases. V shed 2 bases and J 0 bases; nucleotides not matched to a gene: 2. The CDR3 sequence is 17 residues long. Germline CDR1 is ENHRY and CDR2 is SYGVKD. In DNA form, the CDR3 reads TGTGCCATCAGTGAGGGACTAGCGGGGACCTCCTACAATGAGCAGTTCTTC. Its protein product is CAISEGLAGTSYNEQFF.

With regard to this clonotype: A much larger clone sits a single nucleotide away, making a read error possible. The chain is built from TRBV12-3 or TRBV12-4 and TRBJ1-5, with D possibly being TRBD1 (5 bases). The CDR3 is 14 residues long. V was shortened by 3 bases and J by 0 bases, with 6 bases between the two germline ends. CDR3 bases: TGTGCCAGCAGTTTTAGGGGTAGCAATCAGCCCCAGCATTTT. It encodes CASSFRGSNQPQHF.

This clonotype was counted between two and nine times. The genes are TRBV29-1 and TRBJ1-1; 8 nucleotides line up with TRBD1. The germline gives CDR1 SQVTM, CDR2 ANQGSEA. After removal of 1 base from V and 8 bases from J, the junction contained 9 bases not matched to a gene. The CDR3 is made up of 14 amino acids. The CDR3 loop is CSVEGTGLSVEAFF. The CDR3 nucleotides are TGCAGCGTTGAAGGGACAGGGTTATCTGTGGAAGCTTTCTTT.

In DNA, the CDR3 is TGTGCCAGCAGCGACAGGGGAGGGAGAGAGACCCAGTACTTC. It codes for CASSDRGGRETQYF. The chain links TRBV4-2 to TRBJ2-5; possibly TRBD1 for D (8 bases). Per the germline V gene, CDR1 is LGHNA and CDR2 is YNFKEQ. V lost 5 bases to trimming and J lost 4 bases, with 14 bases between them. This CDR3 comprises 14 residues.

In regard to this clonotype: At one end, the junction sequence differs from germline, possibly due to a read error. The chain couples TRBV12-3 or TRBV12-4 to TRBJ1-5; possibly TRBD1 for D (6 bases). CDR3 size: 17 residues. The DNA of the CDR3 is TGTGCCAGCAGTTTCGGCCCAGGGGAATATAGCAATCAGCCCCAGCAATTT. Its protein is CASSFGPGEYSNQPQQF.

The chain employs TRBV6-5 and TRBJ2-5, with D possibly TRBD1 on 6 matching bases. V dropped 3 bases and J dropped 5 bases, with 16 bases sitting between them. The CDR3 totals 15 residues. Germline V gene data show CDR1 as MNHEY and CDR2 as SVGAGI. The CDR3 DNA follows: TGTGCCAGCAGTTATTCCGGATCAACAGGGGAGACCCAGTACTTC. Translated, it gives CASSYSGSTGETQYF.

The genes are TRBV28 and TRBJ1-5; the match to TRBD1 covers 10 bases. The CDR3 is 16 amino acids. Germline assignment: CDR1 MDHEN and CDR2 SYDVKM. The V segment lost 5 bases and the J segment 9 bases; nucleotides outside the gene matches: 13. The CDR3 loop is CASSPPSGTGVWPQHF. CDR3 bases: TGTGCCAGCAGTCCTCCCTCCGGGACAGGGGTCTGGCCCCAGCATTTT. Drawing the rest from reference TRBV28 and TRBJ1-5, the complete variable domain is DVKVTQSSRYLVKRTGEKVFLECVQDMDHENMFWYRQDPGLGLRLIYFSYDVKMKEKGDIPEGYSVSREKKERFSLILESASTNQTSMYLCASSPPSGTGVWPQHFGDGTRLSIL.

In its sample, this clonotype was seen many times. The rearrangement links TRBV12-3 or TRBV12-4 to TRBJ2-5; 12 bases agree with TRBD2. This CDR3 comprises 16 residues. J gave up 5 bases and V 5 bases, and 9 bases lay outside the gene matches. Here the CDR3 reads CASSAPSGGAYETQYF. DNA for the CDR3: TGTGCCAGCAGTGCCCCTAGCGGGGGGGCCTATGAGACCCAGTACTTC.

This chain connects TRBV4-1 to TRBJ1-6, with 7 bases lining up with TRBD1. Per the germline V gene, CDR1 is MGHRA and CDR2 is YSYEKL. The trim removed 3 bases at V and 10 bases at J, leaving 9 bases unmatched. The CDR3 covers 15 residues. The CDR3 loop reads CASSQTGQERSPLHF. The CDR3 region has the DNA TGCGCCAGCAGCCAGACCGGACAGGAACGATCACCCCTCCACTTT.

This chain's CDR3 is CASSLAWTGGTEAFF. The CDR3 region has the DNA TGTGCCAGCAGCTTGGCCTGGACAGGGGGCACTGAAGCTTTCTTT. V usage is TRBV5-4 and J usage is TRBJ1-1, with 10 bases aligning to TRBD1. The trim removed 0 bases at V and 4 bases at J, leaving 3 bases unmatched. The CDR3 runs to 15 residues. Germline loops: CDR1 SGHNT, CDR2 YYREEE (reference sequence). Supplemented by reference TRBV5-4 and TRBJ1-1, the full variable domain reads ETGVTQSPTHLIKTRGQQVTLRCSSQSGHNTVSWYQQALGQGPQFIFQYYREEENGRGNFPPRFSGLQFPNYSSELNVNALELDDSALYLCASSLAWTGGTEAFFGQGTRLTVV.

In its sample, this clonotype was seen a few times. The V and J genes are TRBV5-1 and TRBJ2-1; TRBD2 might be the D (5 bases). This CDR3 is 12 amino acids long. V was clipped by 6 bases and J by 4 bases, with 8 bases between them. CDR1 SGHRS and CDR2 YFSETQ come from the germline V gene. The CDR3 loop reads CASIGLYNEQFF. The CDR3 bases are TGCGCCAGCATTGGACTTTACAATGAGCAGTTCTTC.

This clonotype was found a few times. The chain links TRBV9 to TRBJ2-5; D may be TRBD1 or TRBD2 (5 bases each). The CDR3 loop spans 14 amino acids. V was cut by 2 bases and J by 1 base, with 9 bases left in between. Germline values: CDR1 SGDLS, CDR2 YYNGEE. The CDR3 bases are TGTGCCAGCAGCGTCTCCGGGACCCAAGAGACCCAGTACTTC. This sequence encodes CASSVSGTQETQYF.

There are many counts of this clonotype. In DNA, the CDR3 is TGCAGTGCTGGGGCGGAAGGGAGCTCCTACAATGAGCAGTTCTTC. Its protein is CSAGAEGSSYNEQFF. The V call is TRBV20-1, the J call TRBJ2-1; D is possibly TRBD1 or TRBD2 (5 bases each). Germline-derived CDR1 and CDR2 are DFQATT and SNEGSKA (reference sequence). Trimming stripped 5 bases from V and 0 bases from J, with 14 bases between. The CDR3 sequence is 15 residues long.

The table lists this clonotype with a few counts. V gene TRBV12-3 or TRBV12-4 combines with J gene TRBJ1-2, with TRBD1 matching 9 bases. With V trimmed by 6 bases and J by 8 bases, 7 bases remained unmatched. There are 13 residues in the CDR3. CDR3 sequence: CASSLQGAFGYTF. In DNA, the CDR3 is TGTGCCAGCAGCCTACAGGGGGCATTCGGCTACACCTTC.

This chain connects TRBV29-1 to TRBJ1-6, with D possibly being TRBD1 (5 bases). V shed 8 bases and J shed 9 bases, with 17 bases lying between them. CDR1 and CDR2 from the germline V gene are SQVTM and ANQGSEA. CDR3 size: 13 residues. CDR3 in DNA: TGCAGCCGGGGGGGTGGCTGGTTTTCACCCCTCCACTTT. Encoded protein: CSRGGGWFSPLHF. The variable domain in full, completed from reference TRBV29-1 and TRBJ1-6, reads SAVISQKPSRDICQRGTSLTIQCQVDSQVTMMFWYRQQPGQSLTLIATANQGSEATYESGFVIDKFPISRPNLTFSTLTVSNMSPEDSSIYLCSRGGGWFSPLHFGNGTRLTVT.

V and J are TRBV6-6 and TRBJ1-1; no definite D call. V was shortened by 2 bases and J by 8 bases, with 12 bases between the two germline ends. Germline V gene sequence: CDR1 MNHNY, CDR2 SVGAGI (reference sequence). There are 13 residues in the CDR3. CDR3 amino acids: CASSYQWAWEAFF. Written as DNA, the CDR3 is TGTGCCAGCAGTTACCAGTGGGCTTGGGAAGCTTTCTTT.

This clonotype was observed a few times. V usage is TRBV9 and J usage is TRBJ1-1; D may be TRBD1 (6 bases). The germline V gene has CDR1 SGDLS and CDR2 YYNGEE. V was shortened by 0 bases and J by 5 bases, with 8 bases between the two germline ends. The CDR3 covers 13 residues. The CDR3 DNA follows: TGTGCCAGCAGCGTAGCTACAGGGACTGAAGCTTTCTTT. Encoded protein: CASSVATGTEAFF.

The chain recombines TRBV15 with TRBJ1-5, with D hard to call. This CDR3 has 14 residues. The germline gives CDR1 LNHNV, CDR2 YYDKDF (reference sequence). V dropped 0 bases and J dropped 1 base, with 4 bases sitting between them. CDR3: CATSRDWSNQPQHF. In nucleotides, the CDR3 is TGTGCCACCAGCAGAGACTGGAGCAATCAGCCCCAGCATTTT.

This clonotype was seen more than once but under ten times. V is TRBV4-1 and J is TRBJ2-7; D may be TRBD1 (5 bases). The V and J ends lost 4 bases and 4 bases respectively, with 14 bases between them. CDR1 is MGHRA and CDR2 is YSYEKL in the germline V gene. There are 14 residues in the CDR3. In DNA form, the CDR3 reads TGCGCCAGCAGCCTCTTTCAGGGCAGGTACGAGCAGTACGTC. This codes for CASSLFQGRYEQYV.

The genes are TRBV6-1 and TRBJ1-1; D may be TRBD1 (5 bases). The germline CDR1 and CDR2 sequences are MNHNS and SASEGT. With 3 bases removed from V and 1 base from J, the gap between germline ends came to 6 bases. The CDR3 has 13 amino acids. The CDR3 DNA sequence: TGTGCCAGCAGTGAGGGGACGAACACTGAAGCTTTCTTT. Protein product: CASSEGTNTEAFF.